Listed here are 16 T cell receptor beta chains from one sample, sequenced in a study of blood T cell repertoires in COVID-19. Assay used: immunoSEQ multiplex PCR; TCRdb lists only in-frame clones, some missing. Of under 350,000 clones listed, around 85% are singletons. The sequenced sample consisted of PBMCs or T cells enriched from blood (not recorded which). The source is a woman aged 35 to 49 with acute COVID-19.

This clone was observed many times. This rearrangement joins TRBV25-1 to TRBJ2-3, with 8 bases that match TRBD1. Germline V lookup: CDR1 MGHDK, CDR2 SYGVNS. V was pared by 2 bases and J by 5 bases, with 6 bases of the junction left unmatched. The CDR3 has 15 residues. The CDR3 DNA reads TGTGCCAGCAGTGAAGGGGACAGGAGCCAAGATACGCAGTATTTT. Protein product: CASSEGDRSQDTQYF.

This chain joins TRBV5-5 and TRBJ1-2; 7 bases are shared with TRBD1. Trimming at V came to 4 bases and at J to 5 bases, leaving 5 bases not matched to a gene. The CDR3 consists of 13 residues. Germline V gives CDR1 SGHKS, CDR2 YYEKEE (reference sequence). CDR3: CASSRDRSYGYTF. The CDR3 DNA reads TGTGCCAGCAGCCGGGACAGATCGTATGGCTACACCTTC.

The rearrangement joins TRBV5-4 to TRBJ1-1; D ambiguous. This CDR3 region has 13 residues. The V and J ends lost 3 bases and 6 bases respectively, with 12 bases between them. Germline V gene lookup returns CDR1 SGHNT and CDR2 YYREEE (reference sequence). The CDR3 here is CASSSYEAPEAFF. CDR3 sequence (DNA): TGTGCCAGCAGCTCGTACGAGGCCCCTGAAGCTTTCTTT.

V gene TRBV6-5 combines with J gene TRBJ1-4; 10 nucleotides line up with TRBD1. After removal of 2 bases from V and 7 bases from J, the junction contained 4 bases not matched to a gene. CDR3 length: 15 amino acids. Germline V lookup: CDR1 MNHEY, CDR2 SVGAGI. The CDR3 region is CASSYGQGGGEKLFF. For the CDR3, the DNA is TGTGCCAGCAGTTACGGACAGGGGGGGGGTGAAAAACTGTTTTTT.

The chain joins TRBV27 to TRBJ2-1, with 11 nucleotides matching TRBD1. CDR3 length: 16 residues. Looked up from germline, CDR1 is MNHEY and CDR2 is SMNVEV (reference sequence). Trimming cost V 0 bases and J 4 bases; bases outside gene matches: 2. The CDR3 sequence is CASSLSGTGGYNEQFF. CDR3 in DNA: TGTGCCAGCAGTTTATCCGGGACAGGGGGTTACAATGAGCAGTTCTTC.

The genes are TRBV5-6 and TRBJ1-2; 8 nucleotides align to TRBD1. The CDR3 consists of 13 residues. After removal of 4 bases from V and 5 bases from J, the junction contained 4 bases not matched to a gene. Germline CDR1 is SGHDT and CDR2 is YYEEEE. In DNA form, the CDR3 reads TGTGCCAGCAGCCCGGGGACAGGTTATGGCTACACCTTC. It translates to CASSPGTGYGYTF. The variable domain in full, with the rest retrieved from reference TRBV5-6 and TRBJ1-2, is DAGVTQSPTHLIKTRGQQVTLRCSPKSGHDTVSWYQQALGQGPQFIFQYYEEEERQRGNFPDRFSGHQFPNYSSELNVNALLLGDSALYLCASSPGTGYGYTFGSGTRLTVV.

The chain joins TRBV7-9 to TRBJ2-5; tentatively, D is TRBD2 (6 bases). V shed 5 bases and J shed 0 bases, with 16 bases lying between them. The CDR3 consists of 16 residues. Per the germline V gene, CDR1 is SEHNR and CDR2 is FQNEAQ (reference sequence). The CDR3 nucleotides are TGTGCCAGCAGCCCTGCGGGACTCATGTACCAAGAGACCCAGTACTTC. It specifies CASSPAGLMYQETQYF.

V usage is TRBV5-4 and J usage is TRBJ1-1; 8 positions agree with TRBD1. Trimming removed 0 bases from V and 1 base from J; junction bases left unmatched: 5. The CDR3 length is 16 residues. Per the germline V gene, CDR1 is SGHNT and CDR2 is YYREEE (reference sequence). The CDR3 reads CASSLDQGARNTEAFF. The DNA of the CDR3 is TGTGCCAGCAGCTTGGATCAGGGGGCGAGGAACACTGAAGCTTTCTTT. The variable domain in full, completed from reference TRBV5-4 and TRBJ1-1, reads ETGVTQSPTHLIKTRGQQVTLRCSSQSGHNTVSWYQQALGQGPQFIFQYYREEENGRGNFPPRFSGLQFPNYSSELNVNALELDDSALYLCASSLDQGARNTEAFFGQGTRLTVV.

V gene TRBV7-8 combines with J gene TRBJ2-2; 8 bases map to TRBD2. V lost 8 bases to trimming and J lost 4 bases; unmatched junction nucleotides: 6. From germline, CDR1 is SGHVS and CDR2 FQNEAQ. The CDR3 has 14 residues. Here the CDR3 reads CASSRLAGTGELFF. The CDR3, as DNA: TGTGCCAGCTCTCGTCTAGCGGGCACCGGGGAGCTGTTTTTT. The variable domain in full, with the rest retrieved from reference TRBV7-8 and TRBJ2-2, is GAGVSQSPRYKVAKRGQDVALRCDPISGHVSLFWYQQALGQGPEFLTYFQNEAQLDKSGLPSDRFFAERPEGSVSTLKIQRTQQEDSAVYLCASSRLAGTGELFFGEGSRLTVL.

V gene TRBV11-2 combines with J gene TRBJ2-7, with 8 bases identical to TRBD2. This CDR3 comprises 15 residues. Germline-derived CDR1 and CDR2 are SGHAT and FQNNGV. The V and J ends lost 4 bases and 6 bases, in that order; junction bases with no gene match: 11. The CDR3 region has the DNA TGTGCCAGCAGCTCCGGGACTAGAGCTTTTGTCGAGCAGTACTTC. It specifies CASSSGTRAFVEQYF.

The chain combines TRBV28 with TRBJ1-1; the match to TRBD1 covers 7 bases. Germline V gene sequence: CDR1 MDHEN, CDR2 SYDVKM. J lost 5 bases, V lost 6 bases, and 12 bases had no gene match. This CDR3 contains 15 residues. This chain's CDR3 is CASSRTDRVVTEAFF. CDR3 nucleotides: TGTGCCAGCAGCCGGACCGACAGGGTGGTTACTGAAGCTTTCTTT.

This rearrangement joins TRBV10-3 to TRBJ1-6; the D is unclear. The CDR3 is made up of 16 amino acids. The germline V gene encodes CDR1 ENHRY and CDR2 SYGVKD. Trimming stripped 0 bases from V and 5 bases from J, with 11 bases between. CDR3 sequence: CAISESNHTNNSPLHF. In nucleotides, the CDR3 is TGTGCCATCAGTGAGTCGAACCACACCAATAATTCACCCCTCCACTTT.

The rearrangement joins TRBV19 to TRBJ1-2, with D perhaps TRBD1 (6 bases). The CDR3 has 19 residues. V shed 4 bases and J shed 8 bases, with 32 bases lying between them. Per the germline V gene, CDR1 is LNHDA and CDR2 is SQIVND (reference sequence). The CDR3: CASSTPLKTPGQHKGGYTF. The CDR3 region has the DNA TGTGCCAGTAGTACCCCCCTCAAAACACCGGGACAACATAAGGGGGGCTACACCTTC.

This clone has only one observation. The chain is built from TRBV9 and TRBJ1-2; D is ambiguous. The V end lost 4 bases, the J end lost 2 bases, and 15 bases lay between the germline ends. CDR3 size: 15 residues. Germline lookup yields CDR1 SGDLS and CDR2 YYNGEE. The CDR3 DNA reads as TGTGCCAGCAGCATCGTGGCGGGTGCAAACTATGGCTACACCTTC. It specifies CASSIVAGANYGYTF.

The chain carries TRBV7-2 and TRBJ2-1; 11 bases are a match to TRBD1. The CDR3 extends over 18 amino acids. The germline V gene encodes CDR1 SGHTA and CDR2 FQGNSA. V shed 5 bases and J 5 bases; nucleotides not matched to a gene: 14. DNA for the CDR3: TGTGCCAGCAGCGCCCGGGACAGGGGGGGTTTCCTACACAATGAGCAGTTCTTC. Translated, it gives CASSARDRGGFLHNEQFF.

V gene TRBV4-3 combines with J gene TRBJ1-3; D ambiguous. V lost 0 bases and J lost 1, with 7 bases in between. There are 15 residues in the CDR3. Germline V gene lookup returns CDR1 LGHNA and CDR2 YSLEER. CDR3 amino acids: CASSQELVSGNTIYF. The CDR3 DNA reads TGCGCCAGCAGCCAAGAACTGGTTTCTGGAAACACCATATATTTT.